This T cell receptor (beta chain) appears in the sequencing data of a study of T cell repertoires in cytomegalovirus infection. The wider study: Matching HLA type and CMV infection were both indicated by public TCR beta signatures.

Study findings and constraints: The ex vivo response showed dominance by HLA-C-restricted CMV-specific TCR beta clonotypes.

TCRdb redid the calling of the reads with MiXCR, one entry per CDR3 protein. The sample has fewer than 300,000 distinct CDR3 sequences, 20% to 30% seen once. A note on this clonotype: Its antigen is unknown.

The V and J ends lost 3 bases and 6 bases respectively, with 15 bases between them. The CDR3 is made up of 14 amino acids. Germline V CDR1 and CDR2: LNHDA, SQIVND (reference sequence). The V and J genes are TRBV19 and TRBJ2-7; D gene ambiguous. The sequence derives from a human donor in good health (CMV status not recorded). Some clones in this sample may be carry-over from other donors' samples. Sequences were obtained from PBMCs. DNA of the CDR3: TGTGCCAGTAGTATTTACGGCTCGCCCCTCGAGCAGTACTTC. This codes for CASSIYGSPLEQYF.